Included here is one T cell receptor (beta chain) sequence, with context. Its antigen is not known. Germline V gene data show CDR1 as GTSNPN and CDR2 as SVGIG (reference sequence). CDR3 size: 15 residues. Trimming took 0 bases from V and 4 from J, leaving 12 bases between them. Methotrexate plus calcineurin inhibitor accompanied controls' myeloablative marrow transplants; sampling was 1 year later. Sequenced by immunoSEQ multiplex PCR; TCRdb stores in-frame clones only, minus some. Among roughly 19,000 clones listed, 75% to 90% were seen once. This sample is drawn from a study of T cells after posttransplantation cyclophosphamide. General observations from the study: Tissue-infiltrating T cells from skin or gut overlapped little with blood T cells. TRB clonality was highly associated with recipient CMV seropositivity and reactivation. Donor-recipient repertoire similarity was low at 1-2 months, rising over year one.

The rearrangement links TRBV30 to TRBJ1-4; D is unresolved. The source was PBMCs, collected 359 days after allogeneic stem cell transplant with calcineurin inhibitor and methotrexate. The receptor was isolated from a female patient younger than 45 who received an allogeneic stem cell transplant from an unrelated donor, was CMV-positive, and had acute and chronic GVHD. Some T cells may be provided by the graft donor. The CDR3 coding sequence is TGTGCCTGGAGTGTAGACGGACTGAATAATGAAAAACTGTTTTTT. Translated: CAWSVDGLNNEKLFF.